This entry lists 8 T cell receptor beta chains sequenced from one sample in a study of T-cell reconstitution after alpha-beta-depleted transplantation in children. TCRbeta library construction was performed incorporating unique molecular identifiers. TCRdb used MiXCR to reprocess the PCR reads, holding one entry per CDR3 protein. This table has approximately 630,000 distinct CDR3 sequences, 13% appearing once. The sequences come from PBMCs, collected before TCRalphabeta/CD19-depleted stem cell transplant. These receptors were collected from a girl aged 2-10 years with congenital amegakaryocytic thrombocytopenia, due to receive a stem cell transplant.

This clonotype turned up a few times. This chain links TRBV11-1 with TRBJ2-2; 11 bases are a match to TRBD2. Germline values: CDR1 SGHAT, CDR2 FQDESV (reference sequence). V was pared by 6 bases and J by 3 bases, with 12 bases of the junction left unmatched. The CDR3 is 18 amino acids. The CDR3 reads CASRTKPSGRFDTGELFF. The CDR3 DNA reads as TGTGCCAGCAGGACAAAACCTAGCGGGAGGTTTGACACCGGGGAGCTGTTTTTT.

This clonotype was recorded a few times. The gene calls are TRBV5-1 and TRBJ2-4, with 7 bases matching TRBD2. The V gene's germline CDR1 is SGHRS and CDR2 YFSETQ. This CDR3 is built from 16 residues. With V trimmed by 0 bases and J by 8 bases, 11 bases remained unmatched. The chain's CDR3 is CASSLGLASAGDIQYF. The DNA for the CDR3 is TGCGCCAGCAGCTTGGGGTTAGCATCGGCGGGGGACATTCAGTACTTC.

This clonotype was observed a handful of times. The chain is built from TRBV20-1 and TRBJ1-1; D gene uncertain. Trimming took 6 bases from V and 4 from J, leaving 15 bases between them. Germline values: CDR1 DFQATT, CDR2 SNEGSKA (reference sequence). This CDR3 comprises 13 residues. The CDR3 DNA sequence: TGCAGTGCCCCATGGTCCAGAGGCACTGAAGCTTTCTTT. Translating gives CSAPWSRGTEAFF.

There are many counts of this clonotype. The genes are TRBV6-5 and TRBJ1-2; 10 bases agree with TRBD1. CDR3 length equals 14 residues. The germline V gene has CDR1 MNHEY and CDR2 SVGAGI. The junction had 0 bases not matched to a gene; V was cut back by 1 base and J by 4 bases. CDR3: CASSYWDRGYGYTF. The DNA of the CDR3 is TGTGCCAGCAGTTACTGGGACAGGGGCTATGGCTACACCTTC.

This clonotype appeared a few times. The V and J genes are TRBV2 and TRBJ2-1; 9 positions agree with TRBD2. CDR1 SNHLY and CDR2 FYNNEI come from the germline V gene. The CDR3 is 14 residues long. Germline trimming cut 7 bases from V and 8 bases from J; bases unmatched to any gene: 9. CDR3 nucleotide sequence: TGTGCCAGCAACGAGCGGGGGGTAGAGTATGAGCAGTTCTTC. Protein sequence: CASNERGVEYEQFF.

Concerning this clonotype: This may come from a read error, since a much larger clone is one base off. This CDR3 reads CASSLGGGLYHEQFF. In DNA form, the CDR3 reads TGTGCCAGCAGCTTAGGCGGGGGTTTATACCATGAGCAGTTCTTC. The V call is TRBV7-6, the J call TRBJ2-1; 7 bases map to TRBD2. CDR3 length: 15 residues. Germline values: CDR1 SGHVS, CDR2 FNYEAQ. V was clipped by 1 base and J by 8 bases; unmatched bases: 8.

This clonotype occurred many times. This chain joins TRBV20-1 and TRBJ2-2, with 11 bases matching TRBD2. In germline, CDR1 is DFQATT, CDR2 SNEGSKA (reference sequence). CDR3 length: 18 residues. Losses at the gene ends were 6 bases for V and 0 bases for J; bases not matched to a gene: 12. The CDR3 coding sequence is TGCAGTGCCCTACCCTTTCGGACTAGCGGGCCGAACACCGGGGAGCTGTTTTTT. Its translation is CSALPFRTSGPNTGELFF.

In its sample, this clonotype was seen many times. The chain recombines TRBV12-3 or TRBV12-4 with TRBJ2-3; D call uncertain. Trimming stripped 3 bases from V and 6 bases from J, with 7 bases between. The CDR3 covers 12 residues. The DNA of the CDR3 is TGTGCCAGCAGTTTGGTCCTGGATACGCAGTATTTT. Encoded protein: CASSLVLDTQYF.